The clone carrying this TCR beta chain came up many times. V lost 3 bases and J 3 bases, leaving 11 bases between the germline ends. The CDR3 extends over 14 amino acids. In germline, CDR1 is MDHEN, CDR2 SYDVKM. The data stem from a study of early T cells in non-severe SARS-CoV-2 infection. Study-wide context: Unpaired chains resulted from sequencing bulk RNA of unsorted whole blood.

Individual cDNA molecules carried attached unique molecular identifiers. TCRdb passed the 5' RACE reads through MiXCR, listing each CDR3 protein once. The table shows around 39,000 distinct CDR3 sequences, with roughly 7.9% occurring only once. This receptor was identified in an adult who was a healthcare worker with PCR-confirmed SARS-CoV-2 infection or an uninfected control (not recorded which). Source: whole blood, taken at baseline. The chain joins TRBV28 to TRBJ2-5, with D perhaps matching TRBD1 (5 bases). This CDR3 is CASSFIAGKETQYF. The CDR3 DNA sequence: TGTGCCAGCAGTTTTATCGCAGGGAAAGAGACCCAGTACTTC. Full variable domain (missing parts from reference TRBV28 and TRBJ2-5): DVKVTQSSRYLVKRTGEKVFLECVQDMDHENMFWYRQDPGLGLRLIYFSYDVKMKEKGDIPEGYSVSREKKERFSLILESASTNQTSMYLCASSFIAGKETQYFGPGTRLLVL.